Presented here are 14 T cell receptor beta chains from one specimen sequenced in a study of blood T cells in healthy people across ages. It was with a sample-barcoded 5' primer and a J-beta primer mix that a second PCR of roughly 7 to 12 cycles was run. MiXCR, applied by TCRdb to the 5' RACE reads, yields one record per CDR3 protein. In the table there are more than 650,000 distinct CDR3 sequences, 20% to 30% of which are singletons. This sample also appeared in a second study, on T cells of mothers and their children.

Input material: blood. The receptors originated from a boy aged 5-17 years in good health.

This chain joins TRBV3-1 and TRBJ2-5; 12 bases are a match to TRBD2. Germline V gene data show CDR1 as LGHDT and CDR2 as YNNKEL (reference sequence). The CDR3 runs to 16 residues. The V gene end was trimmed by 5 bases and the J gene end by 4 bases; junction bases not matched to a gene: 8. CDR3 region: CASSGRLAGVGETQYF. Here the CDR3 DNA reads TGTGCCAGCAGCGGACGACTAGCGGGGGTGGGAGAGACCCAGTACTTC.

The genes are TRBV11-2 and TRBJ2-5; TRBD1 is a possible D gene (6 bases). The CDR3 loop spans 14 amino acids. The germline CDR1 and CDR2 sequences are SGHAT and FQNNGV. Trimming removed 5 bases at V and 5 bases at J, with 15 bases between. CDR3 residues: CASSPRGPGETQYF. In DNA, the CDR3 is TGTGCCAGCAGCCCCAGGGGTCCGGGCGAGACCCAGTACTTC.

This clonotype was recorded a few times. The chain couples TRBV6-5 to TRBJ1-3; D gene unclear. The germline gives CDR1 MNHEY, CDR2 SVGAGI. Trimming removed 6 bases at V and 2 bases at J, with 14 bases between. This CDR3 comprises 15 residues. CDR3 protein: CASRHLGGTGNTIYF. The DNA of the CDR3 is TGTGCCAGCAGACACCTGGGAGGGACTGGAAACACCATATATTTT.

This sequence joins TRBV18 and TRBJ2-3; 8 bases align to TRBD1. Trimming took 3 bases from V and 2 from J; bases not matched to a gene: 4. The CDR3 contains 15 residues. CDR1 KGHSH and CDR2 LQKENI come from the germline V gene. CDR3 sequence: CASSPRTGYTDTQYF. CDR3 DNA: TGTGCCAGCTCACCCCGGACAGGGTACACAGATACGCAGTATTTT.

J is TRBJ2-5 and V is TRBV2, with 7 bases lining up with TRBD1. Germline trimming cut 8 bases from V and 13 bases from J; bases unmatched to any gene: 10. Germline V gene data show CDR1 as SNHLY and CDR2 as FYNNEI. The CDR3 is 11 residues long. For the CDR3, the DNA is TGTGCCAGCGAGGGACAGCAAGCAACGTACTTC. Translating it yields CASEGQQATYF.

This clonotype was detected a few times. The V gene is TRBV10-2, the J gene TRBJ2-5; D assignment may be TRBD1 or TRBD2 (5 bases each). The V gene lost 4 bases and the J gene lost 0 bases, with 15 bases spanning the gap. Germline CDR1 WSHSY, CDR2 SAAADI. This CDR3 region has 16 residues. The CDR3 coding sequence is TGCGCCAGCAGTGCGTGGGGGTGGGAGTACCAAGAGACCCAGTACTTC. Translated, it gives CASSAWGWEYQETQYF.

This clonotype was observed a few times. The chain has TRBV2 and TRBJ2-1; TRBD2 aligns across 9 bases. CDR1 and CDR2 from the germline V gene are SNHLY and FYNNEI. The CDR3 has 15 residues. V lost 7 bases to trimming and J lost 3 bases; unmatched junction nucleotides: 7. CDR3 loop: CASTRYSGGYNEQFF. DNA for the CDR3: TGTGCCAGCACACGGTATAGCGGGGGCTACAATGAGCAGTTCTTC.

This clonotype was detected once. The chain joins TRBV9 to TRBJ2-3; TRBD2 matches at 7 bases. From germline, CDR1 is SGDLS and CDR2 YYNGEE. The CDR3 contains 15 residues. The V gene end was trimmed by 5 bases and the J gene end by 2 bases; junction bases not matched to a gene: 8. The CDR3 loop reads CASSGAGSYTDTQYF. For the CDR3, the DNA is TGTGCCAGCAGTGGAGCGGGGTCTTACACAGATACGCAGTATTTT.

With regard to this clonotype: Sequence at one end of the junction differs from germline and may be a read error. V is TRBV20-1 and J is TRBJ2-6; 7 nucleotides align to TRBD2. CDR1 and CDR2 (germline): DFQATT, SNEGSKA (reference sequence). The CDR3 totals 15 residues. The CDR3 bases are TGCAGTGCTACCGGGGGAGGGAGAGGGGCCAACGTCCAGACTTTC. It codes for CSATGGGRGANVQTF.

CDR3 loop: CSVDGRRYGYTF. CDR3 sequence (DNA): TGCAGCGTTGATGGGAGGCGGTATGGCTACACCTTC. The rearrangement uses TRBV29-1 and TRBJ1-2; D is unclear. CDR1 and CDR2 from the germline V gene are SQVTM and ANQGSEA. This CDR3 region has 12 residues. Deletions cut 3 bases from V and 5 bases from J, with 10 bases between.

The chain has TRBV7-9 and TRBJ2-3, with D possibly matching TRBD2 (6 bases). Germline V gene data show CDR1 as SEHNR and CDR2 as FQNEAQ (reference sequence). V was clipped by 7 bases and J by 0 bases, with 11 bases between them. This CDR3 has 14 amino acids. The CDR3 sequence: CASNSGTSTDTQYF. As DNA, the CDR3 is TGTGCCAGCAATAGCGGTACTAGCACAGATACGCAGTATTTT.

CDR3 coding DNA: TGTGCCAGCAGCCCCGGACTGAATACGGAGCAGTTCTTC. Translation: CASSPGLNTEQFF. The chain has TRBV7-2 and TRBJ2-5, with a tentative D call TRBD2 (5 bases). The J call may be mistaken, given a closer DNA end match to TRBJ2-1. The CDR3 is 13 amino acids. Germline V gene lookup returns CDR1 SGHTA and CDR2 FQGNSA.

A word on this clonotype: An end of the junction does not agree with germline; a read error may underlie this. The chain couples TRBV6-5 to TRBJ1-4, with D possibly being TRBD1 (5 bases). The germline gives CDR1 MNHEY, CDR2 SVGAGI. There are 14 residues in the CDR3. In DNA form, the CDR3 reads TGTGCCAGCAGTAGGGATCGGAGGGGAGAAAGACTGTTTTTT. Protein product: CASSRDRRGERLFF.

This chain links TRBV2 with TRBJ1-6; D remains unclear. The CDR3 covers 14 residues. The germline V and J ends were trimmed by 3 bases and 6 bases, with 9 bases remaining between them. CDR1 is SNHLY, CDR2 FYNNEI, per germline. Here the CDR3 reads CASSDRTGNSPLHF. CDR3 bases: TGTGCCAGCAGTGACAGGACGGGTAATTCACCCCTCCACTTT.